The source of this T cell receptor beta chain is a study of metastatic and nonmetastatic thyroid tumors. The wider study: Malignant and benign thyroid patients had repertoires compared in peripheral blood and tumor or nodule tissue. Study-wide results and limits: Across blood and tumor, TCR beta diversity in malignant thyroid tumors was reportedly significantly higher than in benign nodules.

All patients were treatment-naive before thyroid surgery. Note on this clone: Its antigen is as yet unknown.

This CDR3 comprises 13 residues. Trimming took 2 bases from V and 7 from J, leaving 11 bases between them. Germline CDR1 and CDR2: MNHEY and SVGAGI. Per the study methods: The authors used CDR3 differences across clinicopathological groups to build a distant-metastasis classifier for papillary thyroid cancer. With MiXCR, TCRdb called clones anew from the PCR reads. These V and J calls are TCRdb output, not the study's own analysis. The repertoire holds under 95,000 clones, with 9.5% to 15% as singletons. J is TRBJ1-1 and V is TRBV6-5; perhaps TRBD1 as D (6 bases). The sequenced sample was blood. The source of this sequence is a female donor with papillary thyroid cancer or a benign thyroid nodule (not recorded which). Some clones in this sample may be carry-over from other donors' samples. DNA for the CDR3: TGTGCCAGCAGTTACGGACAGCCGGATGAAGCTTTCTTT. Translated: CASSYGQPDEAFF.